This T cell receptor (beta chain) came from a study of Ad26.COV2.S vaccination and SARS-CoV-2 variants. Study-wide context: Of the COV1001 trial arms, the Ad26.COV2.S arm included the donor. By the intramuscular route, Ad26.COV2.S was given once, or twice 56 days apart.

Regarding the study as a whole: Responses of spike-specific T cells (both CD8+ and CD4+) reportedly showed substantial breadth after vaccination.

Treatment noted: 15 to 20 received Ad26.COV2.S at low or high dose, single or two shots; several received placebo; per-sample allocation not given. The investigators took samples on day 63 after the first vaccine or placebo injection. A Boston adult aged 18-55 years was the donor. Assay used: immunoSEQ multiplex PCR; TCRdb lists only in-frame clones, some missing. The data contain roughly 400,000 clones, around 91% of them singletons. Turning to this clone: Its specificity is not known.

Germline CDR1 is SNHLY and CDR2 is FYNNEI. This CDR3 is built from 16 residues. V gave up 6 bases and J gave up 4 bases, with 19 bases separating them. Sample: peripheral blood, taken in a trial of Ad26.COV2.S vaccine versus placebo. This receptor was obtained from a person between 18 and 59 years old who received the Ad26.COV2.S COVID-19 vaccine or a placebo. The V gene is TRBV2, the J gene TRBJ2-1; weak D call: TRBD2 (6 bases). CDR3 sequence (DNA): TGTGCCAGCAGAGCGACCGGGACTGCTCAGTACAATGAGCAGTTCTTC. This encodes CASRATGTAQYNEQFF.